These 27 T cell receptor beta chains were sequenced from one sample in a study of CD8 T cells in Susac syndrome. RNA, at roughly 0.5 to 1 ug, was reverse transcribed with random hexamers. TCRdb recomputed calls from the immunoSEQ multiplex PCR reads with MiXCR, one row per CDR3 protein. The repertoire holds some 190,000 distinct CDR3 sequences, with less than 95% as singletons. Sequencing input: CD4+ T cells from PBMCs. The receptors come from a human donor with Susac syndrome.

The chain is built from TRBV30 and TRBJ1-1; 7 bases align to TRBD1. Germline V gives CDR1 GTSNPN, CDR2 SVGIG (reference sequence). The junction had 8 bases not matched to a gene; V was cut back by 3 bases and J by 4 bases. The CDR3 runs 14 residues. Here the CDR3 reads CAWSAGQAATEAFF. The DNA of the CDR3 is TGTGCCTGGAGCGCCGGACAGGCAGCCACTGAAGCTTTCTTT. The variable domain in full, with the rest retrieved from reference TRBV30 and TRBJ1-1, is SQTIHQWPATLVQPVGSPLSLECTVEGTSNPNLYWYRQAAGRGLQLLFYSVGIGQISSEVPQNLSASRPQDRQFILSSKKLLLSDSGFYLCAWSAGQAATEAFFGQGTRLTVV.

The chain recombines TRBV18 with TRBJ2-1; D unclear. Trimming cost V 3 bases and J 6 bases, with 12 bases left between them. The CDR3 loop spans 14 amino acids. Germline CDR1 KGHSH, CDR2 LQKENI. CDR3 sequence: CASSPTTSFNEQFF. DNA of the CDR3: TGTGCCAGCTCACCGACCACGTCTTTCAATGAGCAGTTCTTC. The full variable domain, with the rest looked up from reference TRBV18 and TRBJ2-1, is NAGVMQNPRHLVRRRGQEARLRCSPMKGHSHVYWYRQLPEEGLKFMVYLQKENIIDESGMPKERFSAEFPKEGPSILRIQQVVRGDSAAYFCASSPTTSFNEQFFGPGTRLTVL.

The rearrangement links TRBV5-6 to TRBJ2-1, with TRBD2 matching 15 bases. Germline trimming cut 5 bases from V and 3 bases from J; bases unmatched to any gene: 6. This CDR3 has 17 residues. Germline assignment: CDR1 SGHDT and CDR2 YYEEEE. The CDR3 loop is CASSIGLAGGSYNEQFF. The CDR3, as DNA: TGTGCCAGCAGTATAGGACTAGCGGGGGGGAGCTACAATGAGCAGTTCTTC.

This clonotype was counted a single time. V gene TRBV20-1 combines with J gene TRBJ2-5, with a possible D match to TRBD1 (6 bases). V was cut by 6 bases and J by 1 base, with 15 bases left in between. Germline values: CDR1 DFQATT, CDR2 SNEGSKA (reference sequence). This CDR3 is built from 14 residues. The CDR3 loop reads CSATYTGIQETQYF. As DNA, the CDR3 is TGCAGTGCCACTTACACAGGGATCCAAGAGACCCAGTACTTC.

The chain combines TRBV5-4 with TRBJ1-2; 8 bases agree with TRBD1. The V gene end was trimmed by 0 bases and the J gene end by 4 bases; junction bases not matched to a gene: 11. The CDR3 is 17 residues long. Germline V gives CDR1 SGHNT, CDR2 YYREEE (reference sequence). The DNA of the CDR3 is TGTGCCAGCAGCTTGGAAGCTGACAGGGGCATCATCTATGGCTACACCTTC. Translated: CASSLEADRGIIYGYTF. The full variable domain, in which reference TRBV5-4 and TRBJ1-2 provide the parts outside the CDR3, is ETGVTQSPTHLIKTRGQQVTLRCSSQSGHNTVSWYQQALGQGPQFIFQYYREEENGRGNFPPRFSGLQFPNYSSELNVNALELDDSALYLCASSLEADRGIIYGYTFGSGTRLTVV.

This chain joins TRBV20-1 and TRBJ2-5; D is unresolved. The germline gives CDR1 DFQATT, CDR2 SNEGSKA (reference sequence). CDR3 length: 12 residues. Trimming cost V 4 bases and J 1 base, with 7 bases left between them. The CDR3 protein is CSANWFQETQYF. The CDR3 DNA reads as TGCAGTGCTAATTGGTTCCAAGAGACCCAGTACTTC.

This chain connects TRBV5-1 to TRBJ2-7, with no clear D. The germline V gene encodes CDR1 SGHRS and CDR2 YFSETQ. The CDR3 contains 13 residues. The V gene lost 4 bases and the J gene lost 2 bases, with 10 bases spanning the gap. The CDR3 region is CASSPDVAYEQYF. For the CDR3, the DNA is TGCGCCAGCAGCCCGGACGTCGCCTACGAGCAGTACTTC.

This clonotype was seen a single time. The J gene is TRBJ1-6, the V gene TRBV12-3 or TRBV12-4; no reliable D call. The V end lost 6 bases, the J end lost 14 bases, and 20 bases lay between the germline ends. This CDR3 is built from 14 residues. CDR3 coding DNA: TGTGCCAGCAGGAGCAGGTCTGGACTGTCATCCCTCCACTTT. Residues: CASRSRSGLSSLHF.

This sequence joins TRBV25-1 and TRBJ1-6, with D perhaps TRBD1 (6 bases). The V and J ends lost 3 bases and 11 bases respectively, with 11 bases between them. The germline gives CDR1 MGHDK, CDR2 SYGVNS. The CDR3 is made up of 13 amino acids. In DNA form, the CDR3 reads TGTGCCAGCAGTGAGTCAGCAGGGGCACCCCTCCACTTT. Translated, it gives CASSESAGAPLHF.

The rearrangement links TRBV5-6 to TRBJ1-5, with 7 bases that match TRBD1. Losses at the gene ends were 4 bases for V and 2 bases for J; bases not matched to a gene: 6. CDR1 is SGHDT, CDR2 YYEEEE, per germline. The CDR3 consists of 15 residues. CDR3 protein: CASSRDSRGNQPQHF. In DNA, the CDR3 is TGTGCCAGCAGCCGGGACAGTCGCGGCAATCAGCCCCAGCATTTT.

This chain connects TRBV12-5 to TRBJ2-1, with 8 bases fitting TRBD1. CDR1 and CDR2 (germline): LGHNT, FRNRAP. This CDR3 is 14 amino acids long. The V gene end was trimmed by 6 bases and the J gene end by 6 bases; junction bases not matched to a gene: 7. The CDR3 bases are TGTGCTAGTGGGCCCGGACAGGGTGGCAATGAGCAGTTCTTC. Encoded protein: CASGPGQGGNEQFF. Combining the CDR3 with reference TRBV12-5 and TRBJ2-1 gives the whole variable domain DARVTQTPRHKVTEMGQEVTMRCQPILGHNTVFWYRQTMMQGLELLAYFRNRAPLDDSGMPKDRFSAEMPDATLATLKIQPSEPRDSAVYFCASGPGQGGNEQFFGPGTRLTVL.

The rearrangement links TRBV20-1 to TRBJ2-7; 8 positions agree with TRBD1. In germline, CDR1 is DFQATT, CDR2 SNEGSKA (reference sequence). V dropped 3 bases and J dropped 3; count of bases not matched to a gene: 10. The length of the CDR3 is 15 residues. This CDR3 reads CSARATAGGRYEQYF. The CDR3 region has the DNA TGCAGTGCTAGGGCCACAGCAGGGGGCCGCTACGAGCAGTACTTC.

The V call is TRBV12-3 or TRBV12-4, the J call TRBJ1-2; 7 nucleotides match TRBD1. This CDR3 is 13 amino acids long. The J segment lost 4 bases and the V segment lost 6 bases, leaving 5 bases of the junction unmatched. The CDR3 sequence is CASSRDSLYGYTF. DNA of the CDR3: TGTGCCAGCAGCCGGGACAGCCTCTATGGCTACACCTTC.

J is TRBJ2-5 and V is TRBV5-1; 7 bases agree with TRBD2. V dropped 1 base and J dropped 0; count of bases not matched to a gene: 3. The CDR3 consists of 15 residues. Germline V CDR1 and CDR2: SGHRS, YFSETQ. For the CDR3, the DNA is TGCGCCAGCAGCTTGCGGGCGGGGGACCAAGAGACCCAGTACTTC. Protein sequence: CASSLRAGDQETQYF. The full variable domain, rest sourced from reference TRBV5-1 and TRBJ2-5, is KAGVTQTPRYLIKTRGQQVTLSCSPISGHRSVSWYQQTPGQGLQFLFEYFSETQRNKGNFPGRFSGRQFSNSRSEMNVSTLELGDSALYLCASSLRAGDQETQYFGPGTRLLVL.

The J gene is TRBJ2-5, the V gene TRBV20-1; D possibly corresponds to TRBD2 (5 bases). The CDR3 has 13 amino acids. V lost 3 bases and J lost 2, with 10 bases in between. In germline, CDR1 is DFQATT, CDR2 SNEGSKA (reference sequence). The CDR3 nucleotides are TGCAGTGCTAGTGGGCGGGTGCAAGAGACCCAGTACTTC. This gives the protein CSASGRVQETQYF.

The V call is TRBV5-4, the J call TRBJ2-1; 12 nucleotides agree with TRBD2. The junction had 8 bases not matched to a gene; V was cut back by 0 bases and J by 10 bases. The CDR3 is 16 amino acids. From germline, CDR1 is SGHNT and CDR2 YYREEE (reference sequence). CDR3 sequence reads: CASSLGSSGGEREQFF. For the CDR3, the DNA is TGTGCCAGCAGCTTGGGTTCTAGCGGGGGGGAAAGAGAGCAGTTCTTC.

This chain links TRBV2 with TRBJ2-5, with D possibly called TRBD1 or TRBD2 (5 bases each). V was trimmed by 8 bases and J by 5 bases, leaving 15 bases between them. Germline lookup yields CDR1 SNHLY and CDR2 FYNNEI. The CDR3 length is 13 residues. The DNA for the CDR3 is TGTGCCAGCGGGGGAACTGCTTGGGAGACCCAGTACTTC. It encodes CASGGTAWETQYF.

This chain connects TRBV20-1 to TRBJ2-2; 9 bases fit TRBD1. V dropped 1 base and J dropped 7; count of bases not matched to a gene: 7. CDR1 is DFQATT, CDR2 SNEGSKA, per germline (reference sequence). The CDR3 is 15 residues long. The CDR3 protein is CSARVSTGGIGELFF. The CDR3 bases are TGCAGTGCTAGAGTGTCCACAGGGGGCATCGGGGAGCTGTTTTTT.

The chain carries TRBV18 and TRBJ1-1; TRBD1 matches at 7 bases. Germline V gives CDR1 KGHSH, CDR2 LQKENI. V lost 6 bases to trimming and J lost 6 bases; unmatched junction nucleotides: 4. CDR3 length equals 12 residues. The CDR3 sequence: CASSQDRSEAFF. CDR3 DNA: TGTGCCAGCTCTCAGGACAGGTCTGAAGCTTTCTTT.

The chain carries TRBV19 and TRBJ2-1; D is unresolved. Deletions cut 8 bases from V and 4 bases from J, with 6 bases between. The CDR3 extends over 11 amino acids. Looked up from germline, CDR1 is LNHDA and CDR2 is SQIVND (reference sequence). The CDR3 loop reads CASFGYNEQFF. The CDR3, as DNA: TGTGCCAGTTTCGGGTACAATGAGCAGTTCTTC. Drawing the rest from reference TRBV19 and TRBJ2-1, the complete variable domain is DGGITQSPKYLFRKEGQNVTLSCEQNLNHDAMYWYRQDPGQGLRLIYYSQIVNDFQKGDIAEGYSVSREKKESFPLTVTSAQKNPTAFYLCASFGYNEQFFGPGTRLTVL.

CDR3: CSVEPWRMNTEAFF. CDR3 bases: TGCAGCGTTGAACCTTGGCGGATGAACACTGAAGCTTTCTTT. The chain combines TRBV29-1 with TRBJ1-1; the D is unclear. The germline gives CDR1 SQVTM, CDR2 ANQGSEA. The CDR3 is 14 amino acids. Trimming took off 2 bases at V and 0 bases at J, with 10 bases between the two ends.

The chain employs TRBV20-1 and TRBJ1-2, with D possibly TRBD1 on 6 matching bases. Trimming shortened V by 5 bases and J by 9 bases, and 22 bases separated the two germline ends. Germline assignment: CDR1 DFQATT and CDR2 SNEGSKA (reference sequence). The CDR3 is 14 residues long. The CDR3 DNA reads as TGCAGTGCTGGACCCCGGGACACTCCTGATAGCTACACCTTC. Translated, it gives CSAGPRDTPDSYTF.

The chain joins TRBV20-1 to TRBJ2-7, with D unresolved. The V gene's germline CDR1 is DFQATT and CDR2 SNEGSKA (reference sequence). This CDR3 spans 13 amino acids. V gave up 6 bases and J gave up 2 bases, with 14 bases separating them. CDR3 bases: TGCAGTGCCCTCCAAAGAAGTCCCTACGAGCAGTACTTC. Protein sequence: CSALQRSPYEQYF.

J is TRBJ1-2 and V is TRBV18; 7 bases are a match to TRBD1. Germline CDR1 and CDR2: KGHSH and LQKENI. The CDR3 extends over 15 amino acids. Trimming cost V 0 bases and J 4 bases; bases outside gene matches: 5. CDR3 DNA sequence: TGTGCCAGCTCACCACCGGACAGGCCCGCCTATGGCTACACCTTC. The encoded protein is CASSPPDRPAYGYTF.

This sequence joins TRBV19 and TRBJ1-4, with D uncertain. CDR1 is LNHDA and CDR2 is SQIVND in the germline V gene (reference sequence). With 4 bases removed from V and 8 bases from J, the gap between germline ends came to 11 bases. CDR3 length: 13 residues. This chain's CDR3 is CASSTRPEEKLFF. The DNA for the CDR3 is TGTGCCAGTAGTACCCGTCCCGAAGAAAAACTGTTTTTT.

This sequence joins TRBV30 and TRBJ1-5; D might be TRBD1 (6 bases). Trimming shortened V by 0 bases and J by 1 base, and 13 bases separated the two germline ends. Germline CDR1 reads GTSNPN; CDR2 reads SVGIG (reference sequence). CDR3 length: 16 amino acids. The CDR3 here is CAWSVRGGRSNQPQHF. CDR3 nucleotides: TGTGCCTGGAGTGTACGCGGGGGCCGGAGCAATCAGCCCCAGCATTTT.

This chain uses TRBV9 with TRBJ2-1; 7 bases line up with TRBD2. Germline lookup yields CDR1 SGDLS and CDR2 YYNGEE. V lost 1 base and J lost 6; bases outside the gene matches: 4. The CDR3 has 14 residues. The CDR3 loop reads CASSVTLATNEQFF. In DNA form, the CDR3 reads TGTGCCAGCAGCGTAACACTAGCGACCAATGAGCAGTTCTTC.